This TCR beta chain originates from a study of T cell responses to AZD1222 COVID-19 vaccine. About the research overall: Second-dose intervals near 4 or 12 weeks were combined. The study's findings and limits: Among those given AZD1222, only six were seropositive at baseline. Spike-specific TCR breadth and depth were elevated following two AZD1222 doses.

Germline-derived CDR1 and CDR2 are MNHEY and SVGAGI. V was trimmed by 9 bases and J by 6 bases, leaving 8 bases between them. The length of the CDR3 is 11 residues. Notes on this clone: The antigen is not known.

Clones were sequenced by immunoSEQ multiplex PCR, and TCRdb holds only the in-frame ones, with some missing. In the table there are about 160,000 clones, over 80% of which are singletons. V gene TRBV6-5 combines with J gene TRBJ2-2; D not resolved. The sample consisted of peripheral blood, taken on day 0 of AZD1222 vaccination. The sequence was obtained from an adult in good health. CDR3 region: CASQLAGELFF. In DNA, the CDR3 is TGTGCCAGTCAGTTGGCCGGGGAGCTGTTTTTT.